The clone carrying this T cell receptor beta chain was detected many times. Its specificity is not known. Researchers took RNA transcripts and amplified the TCR beta CDR3 regions from them. A first-round RT-PCR of the TCR CDR3 used the HTBI primer set. TCRdb processed the multiplex PCR reads anew with MiXCR; each CDR3 protein has one entry. The sample lists around 400,000 distinct CDR3 sequences; about 13% were seen once. The data derive from a study of T cells in Graves' hyperthyroidism and ophthalmopathy. Study-wide background: The blood sample was taken at first diagnosis, before treatment began.

The CDR3 is made up of 14 amino acids. The V gene's germline CDR1 is LGHDT and CDR2 YNNKEL (reference sequence). Trimming removed 4 bases at V and 2 bases at J, with 11 bases between. Study observations and caveats: Peripheral blood also featured most of the thyroid clonotypes expanded above 0.001.

Diagnoses rested on clinical symptoms, serum thyroxine and TRAb, thyroid ultrasound and orbital computed tomography. Each 10 ml fresh peripheral blood draw supplied the PBMCs. The sequence derives from a woman aged 18-29 years with Graves' hyperthyroidism. The chain couples TRBV3-1 to TRBJ1-2; D is unresolved. The sample comprised blood. The DNA of the CDR3 is TGTGCCAGCAGCCGAACGACGGAGAACTATGGCTACACCTTC. Encoded protein: CASSRTTENYGYTF.